The subject of this entry is one T cell receptor beta chain. The antigen remains unidentified. The repertoire was sequenced with immunoSEQ multiplex PCR; TCRdb's copy has only in-frame clones and lacks some. This table has more than 2 million clones, around 93% appearing once. This record comes from a study of shared clonotypes between healthy human individuals. The overall study: Samples came from a couple of female and three male donors aged 18 to 49.

CD45RO-negative, CCR7-positively selected cells formed the naive CD8 fraction, excluding terminally differentiated effector memory CD45RA+ cells. Notes on the study in general: Memory subsets had estimated richness that was generally smaller than that of naive subsets. Some naive CD4 clonotypes, 4.5% to 5.5%, turned up in common across a handful of donors.

The source is a man younger than 30 in good health. Some clones in this sample may be carry-over from other donors' samples. The sequenced sample was naive CD8+ T cells from PBMCs.

CDR3 sequence reads: CASSPGFSGIYEKLFF. As DNA, the CDR3 is TGTGCCAGCAGCCCGGGTTTTTCGGGGATTTATGAAAAACTGTTTTTT. This chain uses TRBV11-2 with TRBJ1-4; D remains ambiguous. Trimming shortened V by 5 bases and J by 6 bases, and 19 bases separated the two germline ends. CDR1 and CDR2 from the germline V gene are SGHAT and FQNNGV. The CDR3 loop spans 16 amino acids.